The T cell receptor (beta chain) described here comes from a study of blood T cell repertoires in COVID-19. Whole-study context: T cells, B-cell-depleted T cells, or PBMCs supplied cDNA or gDNA.

The CDR3 covers 19 residues. From germline, CDR1 is KGHSH and CDR2 LQKENI. The V and J ends lost 2 bases and 1 base, in that order; junction bases with no gene match: 11. In the authors' methods: By means of reference gene primer amplification, nucleated cell counts were estimated. Data came from immunoSEQ multiplex PCR; TCRdb stores just in-frame clones and leaves some out. Clone size and V and J calls were adopted from that table, with D and trimming inferred from the DNA. Of 110,000 to 150,000 clones in the sample, roughly 75% were seen once. Everyone who took part was roughly 18 to 95 years old, and they came from about 25 US areas.

Sample: PBMCs or T cells enriched from blood (not recorded which). The chain recombines TRBV18 with TRBJ2-3; 11 positions agree with TRBD2. This sequence was found in a woman in her forties or fifties who had recovered from COVID-19. The CDR3 loop reads CASSPLLLAGGLRTDTQYF. The CDR3 DNA reads TGTGCCAGCTCACCATTGCTCCTAGCGGGGGGCCTACGCACAGATACGCAGTATTTT.